Below, 8 T cell receptor beta chains from the same sample are listed, as sequenced in a study of blood T cell repertoires in COVID-19. The repertoire was sequenced with immunoSEQ multiplex PCR; TCRdb's copy has only in-frame clones and lacks some. The table shows roughly 260,000 clones, with 79% occurring only once. The sequenced sample was peripheral blood. These receptors were taken from a woman aged 40 to 50 with active or convalescent COVID-19.

The chain couples TRBV12-5 to TRBJ1-2, with a weak D call TRBD1 (5 bases). This CDR3 is built from 13 residues. Trimming took off 7 bases at V and 1 base at J, with 10 bases between the two ends. CDR1 and CDR2 from the germline V gene are LGHNT and FRNRAP. The CDR3 is CASATAFNYGYTF. The CDR3 DNA reads as TGTGCTAGTGCGACAGCTTTTAACTATGGCTACACCTTC.

This chain joins TRBV28 and TRBJ1-5; 8 bases agree with TRBD1. The CDR3 is 16 amino acids. Trimming cost V 2 bases and J 3 bases; bases outside gene matches: 6. In germline, CDR1 is MDHEN, CDR2 SYDVKM. The CDR3 sequence: CASSLHRGSVNQPQHF. Written as DNA, the CDR3 is TGTGCCAGCAGTTTACACAGGGGGTCGGTCAATCAGCCCCAGCATTTT.

This clone has a single count. The chain couples TRBV12-3 or TRBV12-4 to TRBJ2-3; the match to TRBD2 covers 8 bases. V lost 3 bases, J lost 10 bases, and 6 bases stayed unmatched. The length of the CDR3 is 13 residues. The CDR3 region is CASSFGGAEAQYF. The CDR3 DNA reads TGTGCCAGCAGTTTCGGGGGGGCCGAGGCGCAGTATTTT.

The chain carries TRBV30 and TRBJ1-3; D gene unclear. The CDR3 is 13 amino acids. Between the trimmed V and J ends, which lost 6 bases and 1 base, there was a span of 10 bases. CDR1 is GTSNPN and CDR2 is SVGIG in the germline V gene (reference sequence). The CDR3: CACDFSSGNTIYF. As DNA, the CDR3 is TGTGCCTGCGACTTTTCGTCTGGAAACACCATATATTTT.

The chain carries TRBV25-1 and TRBJ1-1; maybe TRBD1 (5 bases). The CDR3 is made up of 15 amino acids. V was trimmed by 4 bases and J by 3 bases, leaving 15 bases between them. CDR1 and CDR2 from the germline V gene are MGHDK and SYGVNS. The CDR3 nucleotides are TGTGCCAGCAGTGCCCCAGGGAGGGACGACACTGAAGCTTTCTTT. It yields the protein CASSAPGRDDTEAFF.

The chain recombines TRBV12-3 or TRBV12-4 with TRBJ1-3; D is unresolved. CDR3 length: 11 residues. V lost 5 bases and J lost 7, with 6 bases in between. CDR3: CASSLRNTIYF. The CDR3 DNA is TGTGCCAGCAGTCTCCGGAACACCATATATTTT.

The chain links TRBV4-1 to TRBJ2-1, with D maybe TRBD1 (6 bases). V was pared by 5 bases and J by 5 bases, with 16 bases between. The CDR3 totals 15 residues. Germline CDR1 reads MGHRA; CDR2 reads YSYEKL. The DNA of the CDR3 is TGCGCCAGCAGCATCCGACCGGACAGCAACAATGAGCAGTTCTTC. Residues: CASSIRPDSNNEQFF.

The chain combines TRBV7-3 with TRBJ2-3; D uncertain. Germline CDR1 and CDR2: SGHTA and FQGTGA. This CDR3 has 13 residues. Trimming stripped 1 base from V and 2 bases from J, with 4 bases between. This CDR3 is CASSLRPTDTQYF. The DNA for the CDR3 is TGTGCCAGCAGCTTAAGGCCCACAGATACGCAGTATTTT.